This T cell receptor (beta chain) was sequenced during a study of blood T cell repertoires in COVID-19. The V gene's germline CDR1 is LNHDA and CDR2 SQIVND (reference sequence). This CDR3 is built from 14 residues. The J segment lost 4 bases and the V segment lost 4 bases, leaving 4 bases of the junction unmatched. Original analysis: Estimates of nucleated cell counts were drawn from the amplification of reference gene primers. Data came from immunoSEQ multiplex PCR; TCRdb stores just in-frame clones and leaves some out. V and J calls and clone size are as listed in that table; D and trimming were resolved from the DNA. The table records approximately 330,000 clones, 80% to 90% of them present only once. This clone occurred a few times.

The receptor was derived from a woman between 35 and 50 years old with acute COVID-19. The chain couples TRBV19 to TRBJ1-3; TRBD1 matches 7 bases. Material for sequencing was PBMCs or T cells enriched from blood (not recorded which). CDR3 region: CASSRTGSGNTIYF. In DNA form, the CDR3 reads TGTGCCAGTAGTAGGACAGGCTCCGGAAACACCATATATTTT.